This passage covers 18 T cell receptor beta chains from one sample sequenced in a study of T cells after yellow fever vaccination (dated by TCRdb to the late 2010s). Library preparation was by 5' RACE. Sequenced on an Illumina HiSeq 2500. Through fastp at Q25 and MiXCR, TCRdb rebuilt clones from the public reads, retaining in-frame beta chains. Identical CDR3 proteins give one entry, which carries the most common genes and DNA. The sample data list over 130,000 distinct CDR3 sequences, and 7.7% of these were observed just once. Clones ranked in the top ten supply approximately 0.67% of the sample. The sample's treatment or condition label is to be understood as: live attenuated yellow fever vaccine strain. The specimen comprised CD4+ T cells sorted from PBMCs, sampled 5 days after the yellow fever booster vaccination. The receptors were sampled from a man aged 30 to 45 who received the YFV17D yellow fever vaccine.

The sample holds many counts of this clonotype. V and J are TRBV18 and TRBJ2-1, with a tentative D call TRBD1 (5 bases). Trimming shortened V by 0 bases and J by 10 bases, and 10 bases separated the two germline ends. This CDR3 is 13 amino acids long. CDR1 is KGHSH and CDR2 is LQKENI in the germline V gene. The chain's CDR3 is CASSPPLQGEQFF. CDR3 DNA sequence: TGTGCCAGCTCACCACCTCTCCAGGGAGAGCAGTTCTTC.

The sample holds many counts of this clonotype. V usage is TRBV29-1 and J usage is TRBJ1-4; D remains unclear. Trimming took 5 bases from V and 0 from J, leaving 10 bases between them. Germline V lookup: CDR1 SQVTM, CDR2 ANQGSEA. The CDR3 runs 14 residues. For the CDR3, the DNA is TGCAGCGTTCCAGAATCGTCAACTAATGAAAAACTGTTTTTT. It encodes CSVPESSTNEKLFF.

This clonotype was seen a handful of times. CDR3 DNA: TGCAGCGTTGTAGGTACGGCGGGAGGGCCCTACGAGCAGTACTTC. Translating gives CSVVGTAGGPYEQYF. The rearrangement links TRBV29-1 to TRBJ2-7, with TRBD2 matching over 9 bases. The CDR3 length is 15 residues. From germline, CDR1 is SQVTM and CDR2 ANQGSEA. V shed 4 bases, J shed 2 bases, and the junction held 9 bases outside the gene matches.

Many counts were recorded for this clonotype. The chain is built from TRBV12-3 or TRBV12-4 and TRBJ2-1, with D perhaps TRBD2 (5 bases). V gave up 1 base and J gave up 7 bases, with 14 bases separating them. This CDR3 region has 15 residues. CDR3 in DNA: TGTGCCAGCAGTTTAGGGCGGGCCTCGAGGAATGAGCAGTTCTTC. It codes for CASSLGRASRNEQFF.

The chain uses TRBV7-2 and TRBJ1-5; D not resolved. The V end was cut by 3 bases, the J end by 7 bases, with 7 bases between. This CDR3 has 12 residues. Germline lookup yields CDR1 SGHTA and CDR2 FQGNSA. The CDR3 sequence: CASSFFGQPQHF. CDR3 DNA: TGTGCCAGCAGCTTTTTTGGGCAGCCCCAGCATTTT.

Ten or more counts support this clonotype. This chain links TRBV12-3 or TRBV12-4 with TRBJ2-4; D remains ambiguous. Trimming cost V 3 bases and J 2 bases, with 8 bases left between them. CDR3 length: 14 amino acids. The CDR3 sequence is CASSFGHPKNIQYF. The DNA of the CDR3 is TGTGCCAGCAGTTTTGGCCATCCCAAAAACATTCAGTACTTC.

The table lists this clonotype with many counts. The J gene is TRBJ2-7, the V gene TRBV7-2; 7 bases align to TRBD2. The CDR3 consists of 15 residues. Trimming cost V 5 bases and J 3 bases; bases outside gene matches: 10. CDR1 and CDR2 from the germline V gene are SGHTA and FQGNSA. The CDR3 sequence: CASSPGRNGFYEQYF. The CDR3, as DNA: TGTGCCAGCAGCCCCGGGAGGAACGGGTTCTACGAGCAGTACTTC.

At least ten counts were recorded for this clonotype. The V call is TRBV12-3 or TRBV12-4, the J call TRBJ2-5, with unresolved D. The V end was cut by 3 bases, the J end by 4 bases, with 9 bases between. The CDR3 has 13 amino acids. The CDR3 sequence is CASSFAGRETQYF. CDR3 DNA: TGTGCCAGCAGTTTTGCCGGGCGAGAGACCCAGTACTTC.

This clonotype was detected many times. The chain combines TRBV5-1 with TRBJ2-3; 7 bases are shared with TRBD2. Germline V gene sequence: CDR1 SGHRS, CDR2 YFSETQ. The CDR3 contains 16 residues. V shed 4 bases and J 4 bases; nucleotides not matched to a gene: 12. The CDR3 protein is CASSVEGREFADTQYF. Here the CDR3 DNA reads TGCGCCAGCAGCGTCGAGGGGCGGGAGTTCGCAGATACGCAGTATTTT.

This clonotype has a count of ten or more. The genes are TRBV2 and TRBJ2-7; 12 bases fit TRBD1. The length of the CDR3 is 13 residues. J gave up 6 bases and V 8 bases, and 5 bases lay outside the gene matches. The germline V gene encodes CDR1 SNHLY and CDR2 FYNNEI. Written as DNA, the CDR3 is TGTGCCAGCCGGGACAGGGGGCCGGGCGAGCAGTACTTC. It encodes CASRDRGPGEQYF.

This clonotype was seen ten or more times. J is TRBJ2-1 and V is TRBV12-3 or TRBV12-4; possibly TRBD1 for D (6 bases). V was clipped by 1 base and J by 4 bases, with 11 bases between them. This CDR3 comprises 15 residues. The CDR3 DNA sequence: TGTGCCAGCAGTTTAGTCAGGGGCCTGTACAATGAGCAGTTCTTC. Amino acid sequence: CASSLVRGLYNEQFF.

This clonotype was observed many times. The chain couples TRBV4-3 to TRBJ2-1; 8 positions agree with TRBD2. Trimming cost V 3 bases and J 10 bases; bases outside gene matches: 5. Looked up from germline, CDR1 is LGHNA and CDR2 is YSLEER. This CDR3 has 13 residues. CDR3 nucleotides: TGCGCCAGCAGCCAGGATACTAGCGGAGAGCAGTTCTTC. Amino acid sequence: CASSQDTSGEQFF.

This clonotype has ten or more counts. This chain joins TRBV7-2 and TRBJ1-1; D uncertain. CDR3 length: 13 amino acids. CDR1 is SGHTA and CDR2 is FQGNSA in the germline V gene. V lost 6 bases and J lost 2, with 10 bases in between. The DNA for the CDR3 is TGTGCCAGCAGTTTAAACCAAAACACTGAAGCTTTCTTT. This encodes CASSLNQNTEAFF.

This clonotype showed up many times. The rearrangement links TRBV5-6 to TRBJ2-7; perhaps TRBD1 as D (5 bases). Germline V gene sequence: CDR1 SGHDT, CDR2 YYEEEE. The CDR3 extends over 15 amino acids. The germline V and J ends were trimmed by 4 bases and 5 bases, with 19 bases remaining between them. The DNA for the CDR3 is TGTGCCAGCAGCCCTAGGACACGGCTCAATGACGAGCAGTACTTC. Its translation is CASSPRTRLNDEQYF.

This clonotype has a count of ten or more. The V call is TRBV19, the J call TRBJ2-1, with D unclear. V lost 8 bases to trimming and J lost 4 bases, with 15 bases between them. This CDR3 spans 14 amino acids. Germline CDR1 reads LNHDA; CDR2 reads SQIVND (reference sequence). The CDR3 DNA is TGTGCCAGTCGGCAGGCGTCTGGTTACAATGAGCAGTTCTTC. Protein sequence: CASRQASGYNEQFF.

The V and J genes are TRBV12-3 or TRBV12-4 and TRBJ2-7; D is perhaps TRBD2 (7 bases). The CDR3 sequence is 16 residues long. V lost 6 bases, J lost 6 bases, and 24 bases lay in between. In nucleotides, the CDR3 is TGTGCCAGCAGCGCATCGGGGGCGGGAGTCCGGGTCGAGCAGTACTTC. As protein: CASSASGAGVRVEQYF.

This clonotype was seen many times. The V call is TRBV12-3 or TRBV12-4, the J call TRBJ1-5; 7 bases are shared with TRBD1. The length of the CDR3 is 15 residues. After removal of 1 base from V and 3 bases from J, the junction contained 3 bases not matched to a gene. The CDR3 DNA sequence: TGTGCCAGCAGTTTAGGACAGGGAGACAATCAGCCCCAGCATTTT. The encoded protein is CASSLGQGDNQPQHF.

This clonotype was seen repeatedly, ten times or more. The V call is TRBV20-1, the J call TRBJ2-2; D gene ambiguous. Trimming stripped 4 bases from V and 1 base from J, with 10 bases between. Germline V gives CDR1 DFQATT, CDR2 SNEGSKA (reference sequence). The CDR3 has 14 residues. Here the CDR3 reads CSATLTENTGELFF. The DNA of the CDR3 is TGCAGTGCTACACTAACAGAGAACACCGGGGAGCTGTTTTTT.